This is a list of T cell receptor beta chains from one sample in a study of blood T cells in healthy people across ages. One entry per CDR3 protein results from TCRdb running MiXCR on the 5' RACE reads. This table holds 550,000 to 750,000 distinct CDR3 sequences, 20% to 25% found once. Material for sequencing was blood. The receptors here all came from a man aged 70-80 years in good health. The CDR3 runs from the conserved cysteine through the conserved F or W. Fields, in order: J gene, D gene, V gene, clone size, CDR3 DNA, CDR3 protein. D genes are given only for firm matches. The size entry is marked missing in some rows and otherwise reads once, few, many or a size class.

>TRBJ2-2|NA|TRBV12-3/TRBV12-4|NA
TGTGCCAGCAGTTTCGTTGGGACATACACCGGGGAGCTGTTTTTT
CASSFVGTYTGELFF
>TRBJ2-1|NA|TRBV9|NA
TGTGCCAGCAGCGTATCGGGGTACGTGGGGCAGAGCTCCTACAATGAGCAGTTCTTC
CASSVSGYVGQSSYNEQFF
>TRBJ2-5|NA|TRBV20-1|NA
TGCAGTGCTAGAAGGGGCTCAGGGTTAATGGGAGAGACCCAGTACTTC
CSARRGSGLMGETQYF
>TRBJ2-4|NA|TRBV2|few
TGTGCCAGCAGCATATCGTTAGGAAACATTCAGTACTTC
CASSISLGNIQYF
>TRBJ2-3|NA|TRBV28|NA
TGTGCCAGCAGTTATGAGGGGAGAGGAGATACGCAGTATTTT
CASSYEGRGDTQYF
>TRBJ2-7|NA|TRBV2|NA
TGTGCCAGCAAACGCGTACTAGGGTCCTACGAGCAGTACTTC
CASKRVLGSYEQYF
>TRBJ2-1|TRBD2|TRBV24-1|NA
TGTGCCACCAGTGACCCGGGGGGGGAACTAGCCTCTAGGAGCTCCTACAATGAGCAGTTCTTC
CATSDPGGELASRSSYNEQFF
>TRBJ2-7|NA|TRBV12-3/TRBV12-4|many
TGTGCCAGCAGTTTAGGACACTCCTACGAGCAGTACTTC
CASSLGHSYEQYF
>TRBJ2-5|NA|TRBV6-1|NA
TGTGCCAGCAACATCCAAGAGACCCAGTACTTC
CASNIQETQYF
>TRBJ2-5|NA|TRBV3-1|NA
TGTGCCAGCAGCCAAGTGGCGGGAAGGGGTAAAGAGACCCAGTACTTC
CASSQVAGRGKETQYF
>TRBJ2-3|NA|TRBV21-1|NA
TGTGCCAGCAGCAAGGACAGCTTCGCAGTATTT
CASSKDSFAVF
>TRBJ2-3|NA|TRBV10-3|NA
TGTGCCAGCGGAGGTAGCGGTTCTGGTTTTACGCAGTATTTT
CASGGSGSGFTQYF
>TRBJ1-4|TRBD1|TRBV2|few
TGTGCCAGCAGTGAGACAGGGGGCTTTAATGAAAAACTGTTTTTT
CASSETGGFNEKLFF
>TRBJ1-6|NA|TRBV29-1|few
TGCAGCGTTGGCGACTACCCCAATTCACCCCTCCACTTT
CSVGDYPNSPLHF
>TRBJ2-1|NA|TRBV7-9|many
TGTGCCAGCAGCTTAGCGCCTAAGCGCGCCTACAATGAGCAGTTCTTC
CASSLAPKRAYNEQFF
>TRBJ2-3|TRBD2|TRBV5-6|NA
TGTGCCAGCAGCTTTGGTCTAGCGGGAGGAACAGATACGCAGTATTTT
CASSFGLAGGTDTQYF
>TRBJ2-7|NA|TRBV28|NA
TGTGCCAGCAGTCCTACTAGCCGCCCCTGGGAGCAGTACTTC
CASSPTSRPWEQYF
>TRBJ2-7|TRBD1|TRBV6-5|few
TGTGCCAGCAAAAAGGGGGCTAGCCGGGCCGAGCAGTACTTC
CASKKGASRAEQYF
>TRBJ2-1|NA|TRBV20-1|few
TGCAGTGCTAGGGGGGACACTTCCTACAATGAGCAGTTCTTC
CSARGDTSYNEQFF
>TRBJ1-2|TRBD1|TRBV7-2|NA
TGTGTCAGCACCCTGGACAGGGGCGATGGCTACACCTTC
CVSTLDRGDGYTF
>TRBJ2-5|TRBD1|TRBV5-1|NA
TGCGCCAGCAGCTTTGAGGGGGCTGAGACCCAGTACTTC
CASSFEGAETQYF
>TRBJ2-6|TRBD1|TRBV5-1|NA
TGCGCCAGCAGCTACGGACAGGGAAACTCTGGGGCCAACGTCCTGACTTTC
CASSYGQGNSGANVLTF
>TRBJ2-5|TRBD1|TRBV5-6|many
TGTGCCAGCAGCGTGGGACAGCTGTACCAAGAGACCCAGTACTTC
CASSVGQLYQETQYF
>TRBJ2-7|TRBD1|TRBV7-9|few
TGTGCCAGCAGCTCCAGCCTAGTGACAGGGGACTACGAGCAGTACTTC
CASSSSLVTGDYEQYF
>TRBJ2-3|NA|TRBV5-1|NA
TGCGCCAGCAGCTTTTTTTGGCCTAGCACAGATACGCAGTATTTT
CASSFFWPSTDTQYF
>TRBJ1-1|NA|TRBV6-2/TRBV6-3|NA
TGTGCCAGCAGGAGAGGTAGCGCTGAAGCTTTCTTT
CASRRGSAEAFF
>TRBJ2-7|TRBD1|TRBV20-1|few
TGCAGTGCGCCTCGTGGACAGGAGATTCTGGAGCAGTACTTC
CSAPRGQEILEQYF
>TRBJ2-1|NA|TRBV12-3/TRBV12-4|many
TGTGCCAGCGGGGGGAACTACAATGAGCAGTTCTTC
CASGGNYNEQFF
>TRBJ1-1|NA|TRBV3-1|NA
TGTGCCAGCAGCCAAGAAGGGGACGAACCAAGGGCTGAAGCTTTCTTT
CASSQEGDEPRAEAFF
>TRBJ2-7|NA|TRBV5-4|NA
TGTGCCAGCAGCGAACGACAGATCTCCTACGAGCAGTACTTC
CASSERQISYEQYF
>TRBJ2-2|NA|TRBV29-1|NA
TGCAGCGCCCCGTCGAACACCGGGGAGCTGTTTTTT
CSAPSNTGELFF
>TRBJ2-7|TRBD1|TRBV20-1|few
TGCAGTGTTCGGGACAGGCCTTCCTCCTACGAGCAGTACTTC
CSVRDRPSSYEQYF
>TRBJ2-7|NA|TRBV10-3|NA
TGTGCCATCAGGGGGGACCGGGAGTCCTACGAGCAGTACTTC
CAIRGDRESYEQYF
>TRBJ1-1|TRBD1|TRBV4-3|NA
TGCGCCAGCAGTTTGGGGGAACAGGGGCGGGGCACTGAAGCTTTCTTT
CASSLGEQGRGTEAFF
>TRBJ2-1|TRBD2|TRBV5-1|few
TGCGCCAGCAGCTTGGGATCTAGCGGGAGGTTGAATGAGCAGTTCTTC
CASSLGSSGRLNEQFF
>TRBJ2-1|TRBD1|TRBV20-1|NA
TGCAGTGCGAGAGGACAGGGGGACTACAATGAGCAGTTCTTC
CSARGQGDYNEQFF
>TRBJ1-2|NA|TRBV25-1|NA
TGTGCCAGCAGTGAGGGGCGGGGCTTTGCCTTC
CASSEGRGFAF
>TRBJ2-1|NA|TRBV28|NA
TGTGCCAGCAGTTCTGCCGGGGCGGGAACTTCCAATGAGCAGTTCTTC
CASSSAGAGTSNEQFF
>TRBJ2-4|NA|TRBV7-7|NA
TGTGCTAGCAGCTTAGCACAGGTGGTGGAAAACATTCAGTACTTC
CASSLAQVVENIQYF
>TRBJ2-3|TRBD2|TRBV20-1|NA
TGCAGTGCTACCGGACTAGCGGGAAATGCAGATACGCAGTATTTT
CSATGLAGNADTQYF
>TRBJ1-2|TRBD1|TRBV20-1|few
TGCAGTGCTAGAGTTATTACAGGGGAAGGGTACACCTTC
CSARVITGEGYTF
>TRBJ1-1|NA|TRBV7-9|NA
TGTGCCAGCAGCTTAGTAGGGTCTGGCGCTGAAGCTTTCTTT
CASSLVGSGAEAFF